The T cell receptor beta chain described here comes from a study of blood T cells in healthy people across ages. Findings of the study overall: Naive and antigen-experienced cells could not be conclusively compared, given unsorted PBMCs.

This clonotype has more than one count but fewer than ten. As yet, its antigen is unknown. The use of a sample-barcoded 5' primer and a J-beta primer mix characterized a second PCR of roughly 7 to 12 cycles. In TCRdb, the 5' RACE reads were re-called with MiXCR into one record per CDR3 protein. The sample lists some 750,000 distinct CDR3 sequences, around a fifth occurring once. The TCR was taken from a man in his 70s in good health. Sequencing input: blood.

In DNA form, the CDR3 reads TGCAGCGTTGAGCAACGAGACGGGGGAGCCCAGCATTTT. Translating it yields CSVEQRDGGAQHF. The chain recombines TRBV29-1 with TRBJ1-5, with a tentative D call TRBD1 (5 bases). This CDR3 has 13 amino acids. V was trimmed by 3 bases and J by 11 bases, leaving 17 bases between them. Germline V gene data show CDR1 as SQVTM and CDR2 as ANQGSEA.